This is a list of T cell receptor beta chains from one sample in a study of technical replicates of blood from a handful of donors. Repertoires were generated with immunoSEQ multiplex PCR, while TCRdb's copy carries only in-frame clones and drops some. The sample has about 97,000 clones; under 96% are singletons. The sequenced sample was T cells isolated from PBMCs. These receptors came from a human donor in good health. Each CDR3 is given with its conserved first and last residue. The order of the fields is clone size, D gene, J gene, V gene, CDR3 DNA, CDR3 protein. A D gene is named only where the DNA matches it firmly. The size entry is marked missing in some rows and otherwise reads once, few, many or a size class.

abundance: -; d_gene: TRBD1; j_gene: TRBJ1-1; v_gene: TRBV5-5; CDR3nt: TGTGCCAGCAGCTGGACAGGGACCGAAGCTTTCTTT; CDR3aa: CASSWTGTEAFF
abundance: -; d_gene: -; j_gene: TRBJ2-2; v_gene: TRBV27; CDR3nt: TGTGCCAGCAGTTTACTCAGGGAAAAGACCGGGGAGCTGTTTTTT; CDR3aa: CASSLLREKTGELFF
abundance: -; d_gene: -; j_gene: TRBJ1-4; v_gene: TRBV10-1; CDR3nt: TGCGCCGGGGGGGCGCGGGCTAAAGAAAAACTGTTTTTT; CDR3aa: CAGGARAKEKLFF
abundance: -; d_gene: TRBD1; j_gene: TRBJ1-5; v_gene: TRBV27; CDR3nt: TGTGCCAGCAGTTTTGACAGGGGGGGGCCCCAGCATTTT; CDR3aa: CASSFDRGGPQHF
abundance: -; d_gene: -; j_gene: TRBJ2-1; v_gene: TRBV7-3; CDR3nt: TGTGCCAGCAGCCCTATGAGGGCAGGCAGTGAGCAGTTCTTC; CDR3aa: CASSPMRAGSEQFF
abundance: -; d_gene: TRBD1; j_gene: TRBJ2-2; v_gene: TRBV5-1; CDR3nt: TGCGCCAGCAGCCCAGGGACAGCGACCACCGGGGAGCTGTTTTTT; CDR3aa: CASSPGTATTGELFF
abundance: -; d_gene: TRBD2; j_gene: TRBJ2-7; v_gene: TRBV7-2; CDR3nt: TGTGCCAGCAGCTTAGTGGGACTAGCGGGCGCCCAATTTCACTACGAGCAGTACTTC; CDR3aa: CASSLVGLAGAQFHYEQYF
abundance: -; d_gene: -; j_gene: TRBJ1-1; v_gene: TRBV9; CDR3nt: TGTGCCAGCAGCGTAGCTAATGGGGCGAACACTGAAGCTTTCTTT; CDR3aa: CASSVANGANTEAFF
abundance: -; d_gene: TRBD1; j_gene: TRBJ2-1; v_gene: TRBV6-5; CDR3nt: TGTGCCAGCAGCCGGGACAGGGGCTACAATGAGCAGTTCTTC; CDR3aa: CASSRDRGYNEQFF
abundance: -; d_gene: -; j_gene: TRBJ1-3; v_gene: TRBV5-4; CDR3nt: TGTGCCAGCAGCCCCCAATTGACAGGACCAGAAAACACCATATATTTT; CDR3aa: CASSPQLTGPENTIYF
abundance: -; d_gene: -; j_gene: TRBJ2-1; v_gene: TRBV7-2; CDR3nt: TGTGCCAGCAGCTTATCGGTGGCGGGCAATGAGCAGTTCTTC; CDR3aa: CASSLSVAGNEQFF
abundance: -; d_gene: TRBD1; j_gene: TRBJ1-2; v_gene: TRBV7-2; CDR3nt: TGTGCCAGCAGCTACGGCAGGGGGTTCGATGGCTACACCTTC; CDR3aa: CASSYGRGFDGYTF
abundance: -; d_gene: -; j_gene: TRBJ2-1; v_gene: TRBV4-1; CDR3nt: TGCGCCAGCAGCCAACCTCAGGGGAAGTCCTACAATGAGCAGTTCTTC; CDR3aa: CASSQPQGKSYNEQFF
abundance: -; d_gene: TRBD2; j_gene: TRBJ2-1; v_gene: TRBV4-1; CDR3nt: TGCGCCAGCAGCCAAGAGTCTAGCGGGCTGGTCAATGAGCAGTTCTTC; CDR3aa: CASSQESSGLVNEQFF
abundance: -; d_gene: TRBD1; j_gene: TRBJ2-1; v_gene: TRBV5-1; CDR3nt: TGCGCCAGCAGCGAGCTTTTTTTAACAGGGGAAGAGCAGTTCTTC; CDR3aa: CASSELFLTGEEQFF
abundance: -; d_gene: TRBD1; j_gene: TRBJ1-2; v_gene: TRBV6-5; CDR3nt: TGTGCCAGCAGTTACAGGGGGCGAGGCTATGGCTACACCTTC; CDR3aa: CASSYRGRGYGYTF
abundance: -; d_gene: -; j_gene: TRBJ1-3; v_gene: TRBV30; CDR3nt: TGTGCCTGGAGGCTCACGGGCTCTGGAAACACCATATATTTT; CDR3aa: CAWRLTGSGNTIYF
abundance: -; d_gene: TRBD1; j_gene: TRBJ2-2; v_gene: TRBV7-3; CDR3nt: TGTGCCAGCAGCCCGGGACAGCCCACCGGGGAGCTGTTTTTT; CDR3aa: CASSPGQPTGELFF
abundance: -; d_gene: -; j_gene: TRBJ2-7; v_gene: TRBV12-1; CDR3nt: TGTACCTGCCTCGTGACAGGGTTCTTCTACGAGCAGTACTTC; CDR3aa: CTCLVTGFFYEQYF
abundance: -; d_gene: TRBD1; j_gene: TRBJ2-6; v_gene: TRBV5-1; CDR3nt: TGCGCCAGCAGCTTGGGGGACAGCCTATACTCTGGGGCCAACGTCCTGACTTTC; CDR3aa: CASSLGDSLYSGANVLTF
abundance: -; d_gene: -; j_gene: TRBJ1-5; v_gene: TRBV9; CDR3nt: TGTGCCAGCAGCCTATCCGGGGGTTCCAATCAGCCCCAGCATTTT; CDR3aa: CASSLSGGSNQPQHF
abundance: once; d_gene: -; j_gene: TRBJ2-7; v_gene: TRBV18; CDR3nt: TGTGCCAGCTCACCCCCAGTCGCCTCCGAGCAGTACTTC; CDR3aa: CASSPPVASEQYF
abundance: -; d_gene: -; j_gene: TRBJ1-5; v_gene: TRBV7-2; CDR3nt: TGTGCCAGCAGCGTCGGGAGGCGCAATCAGCCCCAGCATTTT; CDR3aa: CASSVGRRNQPQHF
abundance: -; d_gene: -; j_gene: TRBJ1-5; v_gene: TRBV2; CDR3nt: TGTGCCATCCGATTGTATATAGATCAGCCCCAGCATTTT; CDR3aa: CAIRLYIDQPQHF
abundance: -; d_gene: TRBD1; j_gene: TRBJ2-7; v_gene: TRBV7-9; CDR3nt: TGTGCCAGCAGCTTACAGGGGGCAGTCGGGACCTACGAGCAGTACTTC; CDR3aa: CASSLQGAVGTYEQYF
abundance: -; d_gene: TRBD2; j_gene: TRBJ2-1; v_gene: TRBV5-1; CDR3nt: TGCGCCAGCAGCTTGGCACCCGGGACCCTGACTAGCGGGAGGCCCAATGAGCAGTTCTTC; CDR3aa: CASSLAPGTLTSGRPNEQFF
abundance: -; d_gene: -; j_gene: TRBJ1-1; v_gene: TRBV18; CDR3nt: TGTGCCAGCTCACCGGGGAGGAGTGGTCTTGAAGCCCCTTTCTTT; CDR3aa: CASSPGRSGLEAPFF